This TCR beta chain was sequenced for a study of cytomegalovirus exposure and HLA in healthy donors. General study results and limits: A later analysis found first-cohort TCR clusters tended to co-occur in the approximately 120 validation repertoires. About 150 TCR beta chains were listed as cytomegalovirus-associated.

The assay was immunoSEQ multiplex PCR, and TCRdb's table has in-frame clones only and misses some. The sample yields 200,000 or so clones, 80% to 95% seen once. CDR1 SGHDT and CDR2 YYEEEE come from the germline V gene. V lost 1 base, J lost 5 bases, and 15 bases lay in between. This CDR3 is built from 15 residues. In the case of this clone: The antigen is unknown.

The sample comprised PBMCs. The chain links TRBV5-6 to TRBJ1-2, with unresolved D. This sequence originates from a woman aged 18-29 years in good health and CMV-seronegative. The CDR3 protein is CASSLFGDGLYGYTF. DNA for the CDR3: TGTGCCAGCAGCTTGTTCGGGGATGGGCTATATGGCTACACCTTC.